This T cell receptor beta chain appears in the sequencing data of a study of low-dose radiotherapy and immunotherapy resistance in tumors. Across the whole study: The study gave Cohort 2 1 Gy per fraction every two weeks, totaling 13 Gy over 26 weeks.

First-strand cDNA relied on TRAV- and TRBV-specific primers spanning alpha and beta chains. TCR amplification ran roughly 20 PCR cycles using constant-region and V-primer adapter primers. TCRdb recomputed calls from the reads with MiXCR, one row per CDR3 protein. The sample shows 35,000 to 50,000 distinct CDR3 sequences, roughly 31% of them seen only once. Time point specified: before trial treatment. Donors were treated with nivolumab, ipilimumab, aspirin, and low-dose cyclophosphamide and radiotherapy. With 5 bases removed from V and 6 bases from J, the gap between germline ends came to 11 bases. The CDR3 extends over 14 amino acids. This clonotype appeared many times.

The receptor was derived from a male donor with gallbladder cancer. The chain couples TRBV12-3 or TRBV12-4 to TRBJ1-6; weak D call: TRBD1 (5 bases). Sequenced here: PBMCs, sampled before treatment. This chain's CDR3 is CASSGDRVNSPLHF. The CDR3 DNA sequence: TGTGCCAGCAGTGGGGACCGGGTTAATTCACCCCTCCACTTT.